These 14 T cell receptor beta chains were sequenced from one sample in a study of cytomegalovirus exposure and HLA in healthy donors. Both 60 Vbeta primers and 13 Jbeta primers went into the PCR. Here immunoSEQ multiplex PCR was the method, and the copy in TCRdb shows in-frame clones only, minus some. This table holds approximately 100,000 clones, roughly four fifths found once. The specimen was PBMCs. The receptors come from a man between 45 and 60 years old in good health and CMV-seronegative.

V gene TRBV5-4 combines with J gene TRBJ2-1; 7 bases are shared with TRBD1. Germline V gene sequence: CDR1 SGHNT, CDR2 YYREEE (reference sequence). The CDR3 runs to 15 residues. The J segment lost 1 base and the V segment lost 4 bases, leaving 5 bases of the junction unmatched. The CDR3 protein is CASSVDRESYNEQFF. Written as DNA, the CDR3 is TGTGCCAGCAGCGTAGACAGGGAGTCCTACAATGAGCAGTTCTTC.

This clone was detected only once. The chain couples TRBV12-5 to TRBJ2-2, with D perhaps matching TRBD1 (6 bases). The CDR3 spans 16 residues. V was trimmed by 0 bases and J by 4 bases, leaving 12 bases between them. CDR1 is LGHNT, CDR2 FRNRAP, per germline. CDR3 residues: CASGLVQGDSTGELFF. The CDR3 coding sequence is TGTGCTAGTGGTTTGGTACAGGGAGATAGCACCGGGGAGCTGTTTTTT.

This sequence joins TRBV14 and TRBJ2-2; the match to TRBD1 covers 8 bases. Germline CDR1 reads SGHDN; CDR2 reads FVKESK. This CDR3 region has 13 residues. Losses at the gene ends were 4 bases for V and 5 bases for J; bases not matched to a gene: 0. Here the CDR3 reads CASSRQGTGELFF. CDR3 DNA: TGTGCCAGCAGCCGACAGGGGACCGGGGAGCTGTTTTTT.

A few counts support this clone. The chain combines TRBV4-1 with TRBJ2-1; TRBD2 matches at 9 bases. The ends lost 0 bases at V and 5 bases at J; junction bases unmatched: 11. The CDR3 spans 18 residues. Germline lookup yields CDR1 MGHRA and CDR2 YSYEKL. CDR3 sequence (DNA): TGCGCCAGCAGCCAAGAGGGTCTAGCGGGGCCCCGCAACAATGAGCAGTTCTTC. Amino acid sequence: CASSQEGLAGPRNNEQFF.

The gene calls are TRBV29-1 and TRBJ2-1, with 14 bases identical to TRBD2. The V gene end was trimmed by 6 bases and the J gene end by 10 bases; junction bases not matched to a gene: 8. This CDR3 spans 14 amino acids. Per the germline V gene, CDR1 is SQVTM and CDR2 is ANQGSEA. CDR3 residues: CSVGTSGGGREQFF. CDR3 nucleotides: TGCAGCGTGGGGACTAGCGGGGGCGGCAGGGAGCAGTTCTTC.

The chain joins TRBV11-1 to TRBJ1-2; unclear D gene. Germline values: CDR1 SGHAT, CDR2 FQDESV (reference sequence). V lost 5 bases and J lost 4, with 14 bases in between. The CDR3 totals 14 residues. The CDR3 loop reads CASSPSAGGYGYTF. The CDR3 DNA follows: TGTGCCAGCAGCCCTAGTGCGGGAGGCTATGGCTACACCTTC.

Of note for this clone: One end of the junction varies from germline; a read error may be responsible. The genes are TRBV7-9 and TRBJ2-3, with 8 bases aligning to TRBD1. Germline loops: CDR1 SEHNR, CDR2 FQNEAQ (reference sequence). CDR3 size: 15 residues. The CDR3 reads CSSSRQGTPKDTQYF. CDR3 DNA: TGTTCCAGCAGCCGACAGGGGACCCCTAAAGATACGCAGTATTTT. Full variable domain (outside the CDR3, taken from reference TRBV7-9 and TRBJ2-3): DTGVSQNPRHKITKRGQNVTFRCDPISEHNRLYWYRQTLGQGPEFLTYFQNEAQLEKSRLLSDRFSAERPKGSFSTLEIQRTEQGDSAMYLCSSSRQGTPKDTQYFGPGTRLTVL.

DNA of the CDR3: TGTGCCAGTAGTCCCGGACTAGCGGGGGGCACAGATACGCAGTATTTT. Its protein product is CASSPGLAGGTDTQYF. The V and J genes are TRBV19 and TRBJ2-3, with 13 bases aligning to TRBD2. The germline V gene has CDR1 LNHDA and CDR2 SQIVND (reference sequence). V lost 5 bases and J lost 1; bases outside the gene matches: 3. The CDR3 is 16 residues long.

The rearrangement links TRBV29-1 to TRBJ2-7, with no clear D. V lost 4 bases and J 2 bases, leaving 12 bases between the germline ends. This CDR3 region has 13 residues. Germline values: CDR1 SQVTM, CDR2 ANQGSEA. In DNA, the CDR3 is TGCAGCGTTGGAAATGGCCGGGCCTACGAGCAGTACTTC. Its protein product is CSVGNGRAYEQYF.

The chain employs TRBV7-3 and TRBJ2-2, with unresolved D. CDR1 SGHTA and CDR2 FQGTGA come from the germline V gene. Between the trimmed V and J ends, which lost 1 base and 2 bases, there was a span of 5 bases. The CDR3 is 14 residues long. In nucleotides, the CDR3 is TGTGCCAGCAGCTTAATTCCTAACACCGGGGAGCTGTTTTTT. This sequence encodes CASSLIPNTGELFF. Using reference TRBV7-3 and TRBJ2-2 for the parts outside the CDR3, the full variable domain is GAGVSQTPSNKVTEKGKYVELRCDPISGHTALYWYRQSLGQGPEFLIYFQGTGAADDSGLPNDRFFAVRPEGSVSTLKIQRTERGDSAVYLCASSLIPNTGELFFGEGSRLTVL.

This chain connects TRBV9 to TRBJ2-5, with D possibly matching TRBD2 (6 bases). The CDR3 runs to 16 residues. V lost 0 bases and J lost 5, with 17 bases in between. Germline V gene lookup returns CDR1 SGDLS and CDR2 YYNGEE. The CDR3 DNA reads TGTGCCAGCAGCGTAGTTGCAAACGGGGGTTACGAGACCCAGTACTTC. This codes for CASSVVANGGYETQYF.

The rearrangement links TRBV11-2 to TRBJ2-6; no definite D call. Germline V gene sequence: CDR1 SGHAT, CDR2 FQNNGV. The V and J ends lost 5 bases and 2 bases respectively, with 10 bases between them. The CDR3 runs 15 residues. Here the CDR3 reads CASSPGSAGANVLTF. In nucleotides, the CDR3 is TGTGCCAGCAGCCCCGGGTCCGCTGGGGCCAACGTCCTGACTTTC.

The gene calls are TRBV5-1 and TRBJ2-7, with D possibly being TRBD2 (6 bases). The germline V and J ends were trimmed by 6 bases and 4 bases, with 17 bases remaining between them. CDR3 length: 14 residues. Germline V gene lookup returns CDR1 SGHRS and CDR2 YFSETQ. Here the CDR3 reads CASTPGTASYEQYF. CDR3 in DNA: TGCGCCAGCACACCCGGGACTGCATCTTACGAGCAGTACTTC.

The J gene is TRBJ2-1, the V gene TRBV7-3, with TRBD2 as a possible D gene (5 bases). The CDR3 is 13 residues long. V was shortened by 0 bases and J by 10 bases, with 10 bases between the two germline ends. CDR1 and CDR2 (germline): SGHTA, FQGTGA. CDR3 in DNA: TGTGCCAGCAGCTTAACGGCTACGGGGGAGCAGTTCTTC. Its translation is CASSLTATGEQFF.